This T cell receptor beta chain was recovered during a study of blood T cell repertoires in COVID-19. In the study overall: From the United States, Italy and Spain came samples of acute and convalescent COVID-19. T cells, B-cell-depleted T cells, or PBMCs supplied cDNA or gDNA.

In the authors' workflow: Reference gene primer amplification gave estimated nucleated cell counts. The data were produced by immunoSEQ multiplex PCR, yet TCRdb's version contains in-frame clones alone and is incomplete. That table supplies the V and J calls and clone size; D and trimming were determined from the DNA. The table lists 97,000 or so clones, about nine tenths of them singletons. This CDR3 is 15 amino acids long. J lost 5 bases, V lost 7 bases, and 12 bases had no gene match. Germline V lookup: CDR1 MNHEY, CDR2 SVGAGI. Source material: peripheral blood. The chain has TRBV6-5 and TRBJ1-2; 8 positions agree with TRBD1. The TCR comes from a man in his fifties or sixties with acute or convalescent COVID-19. The CDR3 reads CASKSGKQGVYGYTF. DNA for the CDR3: TGTGCCAGCAAGAGCGGTAAACAGGGGGTTTATGGCTACACCTTC.